The 17 T cell receptor beta chains given below trace back to one sample, sequenced in a study of CD8+CD57+ T cells in acquired aplastic anemia. Patients chosen for sequencing had CD8+CD57+ cells that had expanded, as shown by flow cytometry. Genomic DNA, serving as template, underwent TCR beta VDJ and CDR3 profiling. Via MiXCR, TCRdb re-called the reads, giving one row per CDR3 protein. The table records around 430,000 distinct CDR3 sequences, about a third of them present only once. Source material: sorted CD4+, CD8+, or CD8+CD57+ T cells (not recorded which) from PBMCs. The receptors shown here come from a human donor with aplastic anemia.

This clonotype appeared many times. The chain uses TRBV20-1 and TRBJ2-5; D is ambiguous. Germline V lookup: CDR1 DFQATT, CDR2 SNEGSKA (reference sequence). The CDR3 has 8 amino acids. This chain's CDR3 is CSLGTQYF. The DNA of the CDR3 is TGCAGCCTGGGGACCCAGTACTTC.

The chain couples TRBV11-2 to TRBJ1-5, with TRBD1 identical over 9 bases. The CDR3 length is 16 residues. The V segment lost 8 bases and the J segment 2 bases; nucleotides outside the gene matches: 10. The germline CDR1 and CDR2 sequences are SGHAT and FQNNGV. CDR3 in amino acids: CASGTGGIGGNQPQHF. The CDR3 bases are TGTGCCAGCGGAACAGGGGGCATCGGTGGCAATCAGCCCCAGCATTTT.

This sequence joins TRBV20-1 and TRBJ2-1, with D perhaps assigned TRBD1 or TRBD2 (5 bases each). CDR3 size: 14 residues. The germline V gene encodes CDR1 DFQATT and CDR2 SNEGSKA (reference sequence). With 0 bases removed from V and 7 bases from J, the gap between germline ends came to 13 bases. CDR3 amino acids: CSAREGRKGNEQFF. CDR3 in DNA: TGCAGTGCTAGAGAGGGACGGAAAGGGAATGAGCAGTTCTTC.

This CDR3 is CASSRGTSGRPSTDTQYF. CDR3 nucleotides: TGTGCCAGTAGCCGTGGGACTAGCGGGCGACCTAGCACAGATACGCAGTATTTT. V is TRBV19 and J is TRBJ2-3; 12 bases map to TRBD2. This CDR3 is 18 amino acids long. The germline gives CDR1 LNHDA, CDR2 SQIVND (reference sequence). The junction had 10 bases not matched to a gene; V was cut back by 6 bases and J by 0 bases.

Ten or more counts support this clonotype. This rearrangement joins TRBV10-3 to TRBJ2-7; TRBD1 might be the D (7 bases). Per germline, CDR1 ENHRY and CDR2 SYGVKD. The CDR3 runs 14 residues. V was pared by 10 bases and J by 3 bases, with 19 bases between. The CDR3 loop reads CASRGAGEDYEQYF. CDR3 in DNA: TGTGCCAGCAGGGGGGCAGGGGAAGACTACGAGCAGTACTTC.

As DNA, the CDR3 is TGTGCCAGCAGGGGCTTAGGGTCCTACGAGCAGTACTTC. This codes for CASRGLGSYEQYF. V and J are TRBV25-1 and TRBJ2-7; D is ambiguous. V was shortened by 6 bases and J by 1 base, with 10 bases between the two germline ends. CDR1 is MGHDK, CDR2 SYGVNS, per germline. This CDR3 is built from 13 residues.

V gene TRBV19 combines with J gene TRBJ2-7; TRBD2 might be the D (5 bases). This CDR3 is built from 18 residues. Germline values: CDR1 LNHDA, CDR2 SQIVND (reference sequence). Trimming stripped 0 bases from V and 0 bases from J, with 18 bases between. DNA of the CDR3: TGTGCCAGTAGTATAGATGTCCGCGGGCAGCTACGCTCCTACGAGCAGTACTTC. It yields the protein CASSIDVRGQLRSYEQYF.

This chain uses TRBV19 with TRBJ2-7; 12 bases map to TRBD2. This CDR3 is built from 15 residues. Trimming took 5 bases from V and 2 from J; bases not matched to a gene: 4. The germline CDR1 and CDR2 sequences are LNHDA and SQIVND (reference sequence). The DNA of the CDR3 is TGTGCCAGTAGTTCCCGGACTAGCGGGACCTACGAGCAGTACTTC. Translation: CASSSRTSGTYEQYF.

At least ten counts were recorded for this clonotype. The chain combines TRBV29-1 with TRBJ2-3; 7 bases line up with TRBD2. J was trimmed by 4 bases and V by 0 bases; bases with no gene match: 7. This CDR3 is built from 15 residues. Germline V gives CDR1 SQVTM, CDR2 ANQGSEA. Here the CDR3 DNA reads TGCAGCGTTGAAGAGTGGCCGGGAGGTCCAGATACGCAGTATTTT. It is translated as CSVEEWPGGPDTQYF.

There are many counts of this clonotype. The chain links TRBV27 to TRBJ1-1; possible D gene TRBD1, 6 bases. V gave up 6 bases and J gave up 2 bases, with 10 bases separating them. The CDR3 covers 13 residues. Germline lookup yields CDR1 MNHEY and CDR2 SMNVEV (reference sequence). The CDR3 DNA reads TGTGCCAGCAGGAGACAGGATAACACTGAAGCTTTCTTT. This translates into CASRRQDNTEAFF.

A few counts support this clonotype. This rearrangement joins TRBV10-3 to TRBJ1-5; 7 nucleotides match TRBD1. Germline V lookup: CDR1 ENHRY, CDR2 SYGVKD. V shed 10 bases and J 5 bases; nucleotides not matched to a gene: 8. The CDR3 is made up of 13 amino acids. The CDR3 region has the DNA TGTGCCAGCGCGACAGGGTGGGATCAGCCCCAGCATTTT. It encodes CASATGWDQPQHF.

This chain joins TRBV20-1 and TRBJ1-6, with 8 bases aligning to TRBD1. Germline V gene data show CDR1 as DFQATT and CDR2 as SNEGSKA (reference sequence). There are 15 residues in the CDR3. Losses at the gene ends were 5 bases for V and 13 bases for J; bases not matched to a gene: 16. CDR3 bases: TGCAGTGCTCAGGCGCCTGGGACAGGTGTTTCTCCCCTCCACTTT. Translated: CSAQAPGTGVSPLHF.

The chain has TRBV28 and TRBJ2-7; 10 bases fit TRBD2. V lost 1 base to trimming and J lost 3 bases; unmatched junction nucleotides: 9. This CDR3 has 17 residues. From germline, CDR1 is MDHEN and CDR2 SYDVKM. CDR3 region: CASSLSFLSSGSYEQYF. CDR3 nucleotide sequence: TGTGCCAGCAGTTTATCGTTTTTGTCTAGCGGGAGCTACGAGCAGTACTTC.

On this clonotype itself: This may come from a read error, since a much larger clone is one base off. The chain combines TRBV5-1 with TRBJ1-6; 9 nucleotides align to TRBD1. The germline CDR1 and CDR2 sequences are SGHRS and YFSETQ. CDR3 length: 16 residues. CDR3 region: CASSLGTGQGYSPPHF. In DNA form, the CDR3 reads TGCGCCAGCAGCTTGGGGACGGGACAGGGATATTCACCCCCCCACTTT.

The chain couples TRBV5-1 to TRBJ2-1, with D possibly matching TRBD1 (5 bases). The CDR3 is 13 amino acids. V gave up 4 bases and J gave up 5 bases, with 10 bases separating them. Germline V gene data show CDR1 as SGHRS and CDR2 as YFSETQ. The CDR3 sequence: CASSQGSNNEQFF. The CDR3 DNA follows: TGCGCCAGCAGCCAGGGCTCAAACAATGAGCAGTTCTTC.

This clonotype was counted ten times or more. The genes are TRBV19 and TRBJ1-6; TRBD1 is a possible D gene (5 bases). This CDR3 is 14 amino acids long. Germline CDR1 reads LNHDA; CDR2 reads SQIVND (reference sequence). V lost 6 bases and J lost 9, with 15 bases in between. The CDR3 DNA reads TGTGCCAGTAGGACAGCCTTGGGTAGTTCACCCCTCCACTTT. Amino acid sequence: CASRTALGSSPLHF.

The chain uses TRBV9 and TRBJ2-3; 7 positions match TRBD2. V shed 4 bases and J 4 bases; nucleotides not matched to a gene: 3. Germline lookup yields CDR1 SGDLS and CDR2 YYNGEE. There are 13 residues in the CDR3. DNA for the CDR3: TGTGCCAGCAGCCGGGACTATTCAGATACGCAGTATTTT. Amino acids: CASSRDYSDTQYF.